This T cell receptor beta chain originates from a study of T-cell memory formation after mild COVID-19. At the level of the study: The study found TCR clusters largely donor specific.

Deletions cut 5 bases from V and 0 bases from J, with 6 bases between. The CDR3 sequence is 13 residues long. CDR1 KGHDR and CDR2 SFDVKD come from the germline V gene. A remark on this clonotype: No antigen is known for it.

General study findings and limits: The CD4+ clones that contracted clustered mainly within CM and EM, and the CD8+ clones concentrated in EMRA. The second-wave clones peaking on day 37 were not confirmed as SARS-CoV-2-specific.

cDNA libraries for TCR alpha and TCR beta, carrying sample barcodes and UMIs, came from 5'RACE with constant-segment primers. MiXCR was run by TCRdb on the 5' RACE reads, yielding one entry per CDR3 protein. The sample yields around 530,000 distinct CDR3 sequences, 20% to 25% seen once. Sequenced material: PBMCs or a T cell subset sorted from them (not recorded which). This clonotype was sampled from an adult woman who had mild COVID-19 (a few samples of this study predate the infection). Cell type and time point are not known. This chain uses TRBV24-1 with TRBJ1-2; D is uncertain. CDR3 amino acids: CATSGASNYGYTF. The CDR3 DNA reads TGTGCCACCAGTGGGGCCTCTAACTATGGCTACACCTTC.